The next 29 T cell receptor beta chains were all read from a single sample in a study of shared clonotypes between healthy human individuals. Measured with immunoSEQ multiplex PCR; TCRdb has only the in-frame clones, and not every one. The sample lists a few million clones; roughly nine tenths were seen once. Sequencing was performed on naive CD4+ T cells sorted from blood. Indicated subset: CD45RA+ positively selected. Every receptor here comes from a man in his late teens or twenties in good health.

The chain links TRBV10-1 to TRBJ2-5, with 8 bases that match TRBD2. Germline lookup yields CDR1 WNHNN and CDR2 SYGVQD (reference sequence). The CDR3 has 16 residues. V trimming: 6 bases; J trimming: 2 bases; junction bases outside the gene matches: 11. The CDR3 DNA reads TGCGCCAGCAGCGATGGACTAGCCGCGGGGCAAGAGACCCAGTACTTC. This sequence encodes CASSDGLAAGQETQYF.

The V gene is TRBV19, the J gene TRBJ2-7, with 11 bases lining up with TRBD1. Trimming removed 8 bases from V and 3 bases from J; junction bases left unmatched: 6. The CDR3 is 14 residues long. The germline V gene encodes CDR1 LNHDA and CDR2 SQIVND (reference sequence). The CDR3 here is CASSDRGRGYEQYF. The DNA for the CDR3 is TGTGCCAGTTCGGACAGGGGGCGTGGCTACGAGCAGTACTTC.

V usage is TRBV30 and J usage is TRBJ2-3; 8 nucleotides align to TRBD2. This CDR3 region has 13 residues. V dropped 3 bases and J dropped 6; count of bases not matched to a gene: 5. Germline CDR1 is GTSNPN and CDR2 is SVGIG (reference sequence). The CDR3 DNA reads TGTGCCTGGAGCTTTAGACTAGCGGATACGCAGTATTTT. Amino acids: CAWSFRLADTQYF.

The J gene is TRBJ1-3, the V gene TRBV19; 9 bases align to TRBD1. Looked up from germline, CDR1 is LNHDA and CDR2 is SQIVND (reference sequence). The CDR3 consists of 16 residues. Losses at the gene ends were 3 bases for V and 0 bases for J; bases not matched to a gene: 3. CDR3 sequence: CASSIMTGGSGNTIYF. The CDR3 DNA reads as TGTGCCAGTAGTATTATGACAGGGGGCTCTGGAAACACCATATATTTT. The full variable domain, in which reference TRBV19 and TRBJ1-3 provide the parts outside the CDR3, is DGGITQSPKYLFRKEGQNVTLSCEQNLNHDAMYWYRQDPGQGLRLIYYSQIVNDFQKGDIAEGYSVSREKKESFPLTVTSAQKNPTAFYLCASSIMTGGSGNTIYFGEGSWLTVV.

Remarks on this clone: The sample has other DNA sequences that encode this CDR3 too. V gene TRBV7-3 combines with J gene TRBJ1-1; D ambiguous. Germline lookup yields CDR1 SGHTA and CDR2 FQGTGA. V shed 5 bases and J shed 1 base, with 8 bases lying between them. The length of the CDR3 is 13 residues. The CDR3: CASSADRNTEAFF. CDR3 DNA: TGTGCCAGCAGCGCAGACCGGAACACTGAAGCTTTCTTT.

This clone was recorded only once. The chain links TRBV21-1 to TRBJ1-2; the D call of TRBD1 is as the table states it, not checked on the DNA. TRBV21-1 is a listed pseudogene. The CDR3 is made up of 15 amino acids. CDR3: CASIHLETGSRGYTF. CDR3 nucleotide sequence: TGTGCCAGCATCCACCTCGAAACAGGGAGCCGAGGCTACACCTTC.

This chain connects TRBV18 to TRBJ2-7; D might be TRBD1 or TRBD2, each matching 6 bases. Germline V lookup: CDR1 KGHSH, CDR2 LQKENI. The CDR3 totals 13 residues. Trimming removed 6 bases at V and 5 bases at J, with 14 bases between. The CDR3 reads CASSSGAGNEQYF. Here the CDR3 DNA reads TGTGCCAGCTCCTCGGGGGCCGGCAACGAGCAGTACTTC.

This clone appeared a few times. This rearrangement joins TRBV4-3 to TRBJ1-4; D is undetermined. CDR1 LGHNA and CDR2 YSLEER come from the germline V gene. The length of the CDR3 is 15 residues. Trimming took off 3 bases at V and 8 bases at J, with 16 bases between the two ends. CDR3 sequence: CASSQSEGYGEKLFF. The CDR3 nucleotides read TGCGCCAGCAGCCAGTCTGAGGGTTACGGGGAAAAACTGTTTTTT.

The rearrangement joins TRBV6-5 to TRBJ1-1; weak D call: TRBD1 (5 bases). Trimming stripped 6 bases from V and 1 base from J, with 12 bases between. Per the germline V gene, CDR1 is MNHEY and CDR2 is SVGAGI. The CDR3 is made up of 14 amino acids. For the CDR3, the DNA is TGTGCCAGCAGCCGGACATCAGAGAACACTGAAGCTTTCTTT. This translates into CASSRTSENTEAFF.

The genes are TRBV6-6 and TRBJ1-1; D is unresolved. The CDR3 has 16 amino acids. V lost 0 bases and J lost 6, with 17 bases in between. CDR1 MNHNY and CDR2 SVGAGI come from the germline V gene (reference sequence). In nucleotides, the CDR3 is TGTGCCAGCAGTTACTCGAGCCAGATCATCGTCGCTGAAGCTTTCTTT. Its protein is CASSYSSQIIVAEAFF.

The chain recombines TRBV19 with TRBJ1-3, with 9 bases identical to TRBD1. The CDR3 sequence is 16 residues long. Germline trimming cut 5 bases from V and 3 bases from J; bases unmatched to any gene: 8. Germline CDR1 and CDR2: LNHDA and SQIVND (reference sequence). The CDR3 DNA reads as TGTGCCAGTAGTTCCCGTACAGGGGGCAGTGGAAACACCATATATTTT. Translating it yields CASSSRTGGSGNTIYF.

This chain uses TRBV2 with TRBJ2-2; TRBD1 matches 8 bases. This CDR3 has 16 residues. The trim removed 5 bases at V and 4 bases at J, leaving 9 bases unmatched. Germline values: CDR1 SNHLY, CDR2 FYNNEI. The CDR3 DNA follows: TGTGCCAGCAGTTTTACGGGACAGGCGAGCACCGGGGAGCTGTTTTTT. Its protein is CASSFTGQASTGELFF.

The chain recombines TRBV11-2 with TRBJ2-1, with TRBD2 matching over 13 bases. The CDR3 length is 16 residues. After removal of 5 bases from V and 1 base from J, the junction contained 2 bases not matched to a gene. CDR1 is SGHAT and CDR2 is FQNNGV in the germline V gene. The CDR3: CASSRTSGSSYNEQFF. CDR3 nucleotides: TGTGCCAGCAGCCGGACTAGCGGGAGTTCCTACAATGAGCAGTTCTTC.

V gene TRBV5-6 combines with J gene TRBJ2-2; the D gene is possibly TRBD2 (6 bases). V dropped 5 bases and J dropped 0 bases, with 11 bases sitting between them. The CDR3 consists of 15 residues. CDR1 SGHDT and CDR2 YYEEEE come from the germline V gene. The CDR3 DNA reads TGTGCCAGCAGGAGCGGGCCTGCGAACACCGGGGAGCTGTTTTTT. This gives the protein CASRSGPANTGELFF.

The chain joins TRBV6-5 to TRBJ1-6; no definite D call. Between the trimmed V and J ends, which lost 5 bases and 0 bases, there was a span of 8 bases. The CDR3 is 15 amino acids. Germline CDR1 reads MNHEY; CDR2 reads SVGAGI. CDR3 DNA: TGTGCCAGCAGTCCCCCAGGCTCCTATAATTCACCCCTCCACTTT. Translating gives CASSPPGSYNSPLHF.

The J gene is TRBJ1-1, the V gene TRBV29-1; 8 bases map to TRBD1. Germline CDR1 and CDR2: SQVTM and ANQGSEA. With 6 bases clipped from V and 4 bases from J, the junction kept 7 bases outside the gene matches. The length of the CDR3 is 13 residues. CDR3 protein: CSVAATGGTEAFF. The CDR3 region has the DNA TGCAGCGTCGCAGCCACAGGGGGCACTGAAGCTTTCTTT.

The chain recombines TRBV6-6 with TRBJ1-6; D gene uncertain. Germline V gives CDR1 MNHNY, CDR2 SVGAGI (reference sequence). The CDR3 loop spans 13 amino acids. The V gene lost 6 bases and the J gene lost 9 bases, with 12 bases spanning the gap. CDR3 protein: CASSLREGSPLHF. The CDR3 DNA is TGTGCCAGCAGCCTTAGGGAGGGTTCACCCCTCCACTTT.

The chain combines TRBV4-1 with TRBJ2-3; 8 positions match TRBD1. The germline V gene has CDR1 MGHRA and CDR2 YSYEKL. The CDR3 has 15 amino acids. The J segment lost 4 bases and the V segment lost 6 bases, leaving 9 bases of the junction unmatched. CDR3 DNA sequence: TGCGCCAGCAGTCCCGGCGGACAGGGCTCAGATACGCAGTATTTT. Protein sequence: CASSPGGQGSDTQYF.

DNA of the CDR3: TGTGCCATCAGTGCACGGGACGAGAGGGATGAGCAGTTCTTC. Amino acid sequence: CAISARDERDEQFF. The J gene is TRBJ2-1, the V gene TRBV10-3; tentatively, D is TRBD1 or TRBD2 (5 bases each). The V end was cut by 4 bases, the J end by 8 bases, with 15 bases between. This CDR3 comprises 14 residues. The V gene's germline CDR1 is ENHRY and CDR2 SYGVKD.

The rearrangement uses TRBV6-1 and TRBJ1-5; tentatively, D is TRBD1 (6 bases). From germline, CDR1 is MNHNS and CDR2 SASEGT. The V end lost 1 base, the J end lost 6 bases, and 10 bases lay between the germline ends. The CDR3 has 14 amino acids. This CDR3 reads CASSEVGGRQPQHF. The CDR3 DNA reads TGTGCCAGCAGTGAAGTAGGGGGGCGTCAGCCCCAGCATTTT.

The gene calls are TRBV7-3 and TRBJ1-1, with a weak D call TRBD1 (5 bases). The CDR3 spans 13 residues. The germline V gene has CDR1 SGHTA and CDR2 FQGTGA. Trimming removed 5 bases at V and 3 bases at J, with 10 bases between. In DNA form, the CDR3 reads TGTGCCAGCAGCGTTCAGGGAGACACTGAAGCTTTCTTT. This gives the protein CASSVQGDTEAFF. The full variable domain, in which reference TRBV7-3 and TRBJ1-1 provide the parts outside the CDR3, is GAGVSQTPSNKVTEKGKYVELRCDPISGHTALYWYRQSLGQGPEFLIYFQGTGAADDSGLPNDRFFAVRPEGSVSTLKIQRTERGDSAVYLCASSVQGDTEAFFGQGTRLTVV.

The CDR3 DNA follows: TGTGCCAGCAGCGCAACTAGCGTAAGCTACGAGCAGTACTTC. Translation gives CASSATSVSYEQYF. The chain links TRBV7-2 to TRBJ2-7, with 7 nucleotides matching TRBD2. V lost 5 bases, J lost 3 bases, and 7 bases stayed unmatched. Germline-derived CDR1 and CDR2 are SGHTA and FQGNSA. The CDR3 spans 14 residues.

The chain couples TRBV27 to TRBJ1-2; TRBD1 aligns across 8 bases. CDR1 and CDR2 from the germline V gene are MNHEY and SMNVEV (reference sequence). CDR3 length: 14 residues. V lost 5 bases to trimming and J lost 5 bases; unmatched junction nucleotides: 7. The CDR3 loop is CASSARGRGYGYTF. CDR3 sequence (DNA): TGTGCCAGCAGTGCCAGGGGGCGCGGGTATGGCTACACCTTC.

Remarks on this clone: Other DNA sequences within the sample encode an identical CDR3. V gene TRBV9 combines with J gene TRBJ2-3; D is ambiguous. This CDR3 spans 14 amino acids. CDR1 and CDR2 (germline): SGDLS, YYNGEE. V gave up 1 base and J gave up 0 bases, with 6 bases separating them. DNA for the CDR3: TGTGCCAGCAGCGTATCTGGTAGCACAGATACGCAGTATTTT. This encodes CASSVSGSTDTQYF.

As regards this clone: Other nucleotide sequences from this sample produce the same CDR3. The chain recombines TRBV6-1 with TRBJ1-5; no clear D. This CDR3 comprises 13 residues. Looked up from germline, CDR1 is MNHNS and CDR2 is SASEGT. Trimming took 3 bases from V and 6 from J, leaving 9 bases between them. DNA for the CDR3: TGTGCCAGCAGTGACAGAGACGTTCAGCCCCAGCATTTT. This translates into CASSDRDVQPQHF.

This clone was recorded a few times. At the DNA level, this CDR3 is encoded by other sequences in the same sample as well. The CDR3 loop reads CASSPPNYNEQFF. The CDR3 DNA reads TGTGCCAGCTCACCACCGAACTACAATGAGCAGTTCTTC. The chain is built from TRBV18 and TRBJ2-1, with D uncertain. Trimming shortened V by 0 bases and J by 3 bases, and 3 bases separated the two germline ends. Germline assignment: CDR1 KGHSH and CDR2 LQKENI. The CDR3 length is 13 residues.

The chain carries TRBV5-1 and TRBJ2-5, with D uncertain. TRBJ2-7 explains the end of the DNA better; the J call may be wrong. CDR1 and CDR2 (germline): SGHRS, YFSETQ. CDR3 length: 13 residues. Here the CDR3 DNA reads TGCGCCAGCAGCCGGACGCCGAGCTACGAGCAGTACTTC. Its translation is CASSRTPSYEQYF.

A word on this clone: This sample includes further DNA sequences coding for the same CDR3. The V and J genes are TRBV10-3 and TRBJ1-2; D gene unclear. Germline lookup yields CDR1 ENHRY and CDR2 SYGVKD. Trimming took off 0 bases at V and 5 bases at J, with 7 bases between the two ends. The CDR3 is 13 residues long. CDR3 amino acids: CAISESGTYGYTF. In DNA form, the CDR3 reads TGTGCCATCAGTGAGTCCGGCACTTATGGCTACACCTTC.

The V gene is TRBV4-2, the J gene TRBJ2-2; 14 nucleotides match TRBD2. The CDR3 length is 19 residues. Trimming removed 4 bases from V and 7 bases from J; junction bases left unmatched: 14. In germline, CDR1 is LGHNA, CDR2 YNFKEQ. The CDR3 spells CASSPTGATSGGAGGELFF. The CDR3 DNA follows: TGTGCCAGCAGCCCCACAGGAGCGACTAGCGGGGGGGCTGGCGGGGAGCTGTTTTTT.